The clone carrying this TCR beta chain was observed a few times. The authors produced TCR alpha and TCR beta cDNA libraries with sample barcodes and UMIs by 5'RACE using constant-segment primers. TCRdb called the 5' RACE reads again in MiXCR, with one record for every CDR3 protein. The data show fewer than 250,000 distinct CDR3 sequences, 10% to 13% seen once. The data belong to a study of T-cell memory formation after mild COVID-19. CDR3 length: 13 residues. Trimming shortened V by 5 bases and J by 2 bases, and 9 bases separated the two germline ends. The V gene's germline CDR1 is SGHTA and CDR2 FQGTGA.

Sequences were obtained from PBMCs or a T cell subset sorted from them (not recorded which). The chain recombines TRBV7-3 with TRBJ1-1; weak D call: TRBD1 (5 bases). This TCR was recovered from a man younger than 30 who had mild COVID-19 (a few samples of this study predate the infection). Cell type and time point are not known. As DNA, the CDR3 is TGTGCCAGCAGCCGGGACGGCAACACTGAAGCTTTCTTT. Residues: CASSRDGNTEAFF.